This is a list of T cell receptor beta chains from one sample in a study of blood T cells in healthy people across ages. TCRdb reanalysed the 5' RACE reads using MiXCR and keeps one entry per CDR3 protein. Found here are 600,000 or so distinct CDR3 sequences, around 50% of them singletons; the top ten hold just under 25%. Sequencing input: blood. The receptors originated from an elderly man in good health. Both conserved end residues are part of each CDR3. D genes are given only for firm matches. The size of a clone is reported for some rows only, either as once, few or many, or as a class for expanded clones.

clone_size: -; d_call: -; v_call: TRBV4-2; j_call: TRBJ2-3; cdr3_aa: CASSQEVGAGRDTQYF; cdr3_nt: TGTGCCAGCAGCCAGGAAGTTGGTGCGGGAAGAGATACGCAGTATTTT
clone_size: few; d_call: -; v_call: TRBV20-1; j_call: TRBJ1-2; cdr3_aa: CSADNGGGYGYTF; cdr3_nt: TGCAGTGCTGATAACGGAGGGGGTTACGGCTACACCTTC
clone_size: -; d_call: -; v_call: TRBV29-1; j_call: TRBJ2-7; cdr3_aa: CSGRDTEGEQYF; cdr3_nt: TGCAGCGGCCGTGACACCGAGGGCGAGCAGTACTTC
clone_size: -; d_call: TRBD2; v_call: TRBV18; j_call: TRBJ2-4; cdr3_aa: CATSEQGGSGDIQYF; cdr3_nt: TGTGCCACCAGCGAGCAGGGAGGGTCGGGAGACATTCAGTACTTC
clone_size: -; d_call: -; v_call: TRBV25-1; j_call: TRBJ2-7; cdr3_aa: CASSESMRGGASYEQYF; cdr3_nt: TGTGCCAGCAGTGAATCAATGAGAGGGGGGGCGTCCTACGAGCAGTACTTC
clone_size: -; d_call: -; v_call: TRBV7-8; j_call: TRBJ2-3; cdr3_aa: CASSLLTTDTQYF; cdr3_nt: TGTGCCAGCAGCTTGTTAACCACAGATACGCAGTATTTT
clone_size: -; d_call: -; v_call: TRBV15; j_call: TRBJ2-4; cdr3_aa: CATSRDRISVLLAKNIQYF; cdr3_nt: TGTGCCACCAGCAGAGATAGGATTAGCGTCCTCCTAGCCAAAAACATTCAGTACTTC
clone_size: -; d_call: -; v_call: TRBV12-3/TRBV12-4; j_call: TRBJ2-3; cdr3_aa: CASRPSSGVADTQDF; cdr3_nt: TGTGCCAGCAGACCCAGTTCCGGCGTCGCAGATACGCAGGATTTT
clone_size: -; d_call: -; v_call: TRBV4-1; j_call: TRBJ1-2; cdr3_aa: CASSQVLAYYGYTF; cdr3_nt: TGCGCCAGCAGCCAAGTGCTAGCCTACTATGGCTACACCTTC
clone_size: few; d_call: -; v_call: TRBV4-3; j_call: TRBJ2-3; cdr3_aa: CASSPAGATDTQYF; cdr3_nt: TGCGCCAGCAGCCCTGCAGGGGCCACAGATACGCAGTATTTT
clone_size: few; d_call: TRBD1; v_call: TRBV4-3; j_call: TRBJ2-1; cdr3_aa: CASSQRDRDTNEQFF; cdr3_nt: TGCGCCAGCAGCCAACGGGACAGGGACACGAATGAGCAGTTCTTC
clone_size: few; d_call: TRBD1; v_call: TRBV24-1; j_call: TRBJ1-4; cdr3_aa: CATSDSGTDNEKLFF; cdr3_nt: TGTGCCACCAGTGATTCCGGGACAGACAATGAAAAACTGTTTTTT
clone_size: -; d_call: -; v_call: TRBV7-8; j_call: TRBJ2-1; cdr3_aa: CASSLGQVKFNEQFF; cdr3_nt: TGTGCCAGCAGCTTGGGTCAGGTTAAATTTAATGAGCAGTTCTTC
clone_size: -; d_call: -; v_call: TRBV4-2; j_call: TRBJ1-5; cdr3_aa: CASSQAGFGDNQPQHF; cdr3_nt: TGTGCCAGCAGCCAAGCTGGATTTGGGGACAATCAGCCCCAGCATTTT
clone_size: -; d_call: TRBD1; v_call: TRBV20-1; j_call: TRBJ1-2; cdr3_aa: CSAPRAGGLYGYTF; cdr3_nt: TGCAGTGCACCGAGGGCAGGGGGCCTCTATGGCTACACCTTC
clone_size: many; d_call: -; v_call: TRBV7-9; j_call: TRBJ2-7; cdr3_aa: CASTATAGQSYEQYF; cdr3_nt: TGTGCCAGCACCGCGACAGCGGGACAGAGCTACGAGCAGTACTTC
clone_size: once; d_call: -; v_call: TRBV29-1; j_call: TRBJ1-4; cdr3_aa: CSARTINNEKLFF; cdr3_nt: TGCAGCGCCCGGACAATCAATAATGAAAAACTGTTTTTT
clone_size: -; d_call: -; v_call: TRBV6-6; j_call: TRBJ2-2; cdr3_aa: CASSNGHTGELFF; cdr3_nt: TGTGCCAGCAGCAATGGACACACCGGGGAGCTGTTTTTT